The present T cell receptor beta chain was sequenced within a study of shared clonotypes between healthy human individuals. Whole-study context: Participating donors consisted of a couple of women and a few men aged 18 to 49.

The study enrolled healthy HIV-negative adults without recent acute infections or vaccinations as donors. Each unsorted sample relied on about 90 million PBMCs as its source of genomic DNA. In its sample, this clone was seen a few times. Source study methods: Filtering of immunoSEQ junctional sequences could not match full-length read filtering. Profiling relied on immunoSEQ multiplex PCR, and the TCRdb table lists in-frame clones only, not all of them. That table furnishes V, J and clone size, whereas the DNA furnished D and trimming. The data hold 530,000 or so clones, with about 79% observed a single time. The sequenced sample consisted of PBMCs. This clonotype was obtained from a woman aged 35 to 49 in good health. Some clones in this sample may be carry-over from other donors' samples.

This chain's CDR3 is CAISAGSHTEAFF. CDR3 DNA sequence: TGTGCCATCAGTGCAGGATCTCACACTGAAGCTTTCTTT. V gene TRBV10-3 combines with J gene TRBJ1-1; D is undetermined. Per the germline V gene, CDR1 is ENHRY and CDR2 is SYGVKD. The V end was cut by 4 bases, the J end by 3 bases, with 9 bases between. CDR3 length: 13 amino acids.